The rows below give T cell receptor beta chains drawn from one sample of a study of blood T cell repertoires in COVID-19. Sequencing used immunoSEQ multiplex PCR; TCRdb keeps in-frame clones, though not all of them. The profile shows tens of thousands of clones, about four fifths of them singletons. The sequencing input was peripheral blood. These receptors were collected from a human donor in a cohort sampled during active COVID-19. The CDR3 runs from the conserved cysteine through the conserved F or W. The D gene is left open where the match is weak. Size tells how often a clone was seen (once, few, many) or the class of an expanded clone, and some rows leave it out.

d_gene	v_gene	abundance	j_gene	CDR3aa	CDR3nt
-	TRBV12-3/TRBV12-4	-	TRBJ2-5	CASSQGLETQYF	TGTGCCAGCAGCCAGGGGTTGGAGACCCAGTACTTC
TRBD1	TRBV5-1	-	TRBJ1-2	CASSLGTGYDYGYTF	TGCGCCAGCAGCTTGGGGACAGGGTATGACTATGGCTACACCTTC
-	TRBV2	-	TRBJ2-1	CASRPDRGSYNEQFF	TGTGCCAGCAGACCGGACCGCGGGTCCTACAATGAGCAGTTCTTC
TRBD1	TRBV5-1	-	TRBJ1-2	CASSSTGEVSGYTF	TGCGCCAGCAGCTCCACAGGGGAAGTTTCTGGCTACACCTTC
TRBD2	TRBV15	-	TRBJ2-7	CATSRDGGGEQYF	TGTGCCACCAGCAGAGATGGGGGGGGCGAGCAGTACTTC
-	TRBV6-5	-	TRBJ2-6	CASRYSGANVLTF	TGTGCCAGCAGATACTCTGGGGCCAACGTCCTGACTTTC
TRBD1	TRBV5-4	-	TRBJ1-2	CASRQTGGPGYTF	TGTGCCAGCAGACAAACAGGGGGTCCTGGCTACACCTTC
-	TRBV6-6	-	TRBJ2-1	CASSYLGQDNEQFF	TGTGCCAGCAGTTACCTCGGCCAGGACAATGAGCAGTTCTTC
TRBD1	TRBV18	-	TRBJ1-5	CASSQDREQPQHF	TGTGCCAGCTCACAAGACAGGGAACAGCCCCAGCATTTT
-	TRBV2	-	TRBJ1-6	CASSNRRDGGLNSPLHF	TGTGCCAGCAGTAATCGCCGGGACGGAGGGCTAAATTCACCCCTCCACTTT
-	TRBV3-1/TRBV3-2	-	TRBJ2-7	CASSQGGNYEQYF	TGTGCCAGCAGCCAAGGCGGAAATTACGAGCAGTACTTC
TRBD1	TRBV15	few	TRBJ1-6	CATSRDSNTGAAIRPLHF	TGTGCCACCAGCAGAGATAGCAACACAGGGGCCGCAATAAGACCCCTCCACTTT
-	TRBV2	-	TRBJ2-5	CASSPNFAQYF	TGTGCCAGCAGCCCCAATTTTGCCCAGTACTTC
-	TRBV5-1	-	TRBJ2-7	CASSLSSTSYEQYF	TGCGCCAGCAGCTTGTCTTCTACCTCCTACGAGCAGTACTTC
-	TRBV28	-	TRBJ2-1	CASSLQGGNEQFF	TGTGCCAGCAGTTTACAGGGGGGTAATGAGCAGTTCTTC
TRBD1	TRBV27	-	TRBJ2-7	CASSLSGGRGTGPRDEQYF	TGTGCCAGCAGTTTATCGGGTGGCAGGGGGACAGGTCCTAGGGACGAGCAGTACTTC
-	TRBV6-5	-	TRBJ2-2	CASSSYLNGELFF	TGTGCCAGCAGTTCCTACTTAAACGGGGAGCTGTTTTTT
-	TRBV7-6	-	TRBJ2-6	CASSLATGANVLTF	TGTGCCAGCAGCTTAGCTACTGGGGCCAACGTCCTGACTTTC
-	TRBV9	-	TRBJ2-1	CASSVVARSSYNEQFF	TGTGCCAGCAGCGTAGTAGCTCGCAGCTCCTACAATGAGCAGTTCTTC
TRBD1	TRBV15	-	TRBJ2-2	CATSNPGGPGELFF	TGTGCCACCAGCAACCCAGGGGGCCCCGGGGAGCTGTTTTTT
TRBD2	TRBV19	-	TRBJ2-1	CASNIVRLAGGFDNEQFF	TGTGCCAGTAATATAGTAAGGCTAGCGGGGGGTTTCGACAATGAGCAGTTCTTC
TRBD1	TRBV28	-	TRBJ1-5	CASRQGNQPQHF	TGTGCCAGTAGACAGGGTAATCAGCCCCAGCATTTT
-	TRBV3-1/TRBV3-2	-	TRBJ1-1	CASMQGQVAFF	TGTGCCAGCATGCAGGGGCAGGTAGCTTTCTTT
-	TRBV29-1	many	TRBJ1-5	CSVVFWQGQPQHF	TGCAGCGTTGTTTTCTGGCAGGGGCAGCCCCAGCATTTT
-	TRBV6-6	-	TRBJ2-1	CASTWDSSYNEQFF	TGTGCCAGCACCTGGGACTCCTCCTACAATGAGCAGTTCTTC
TRBD1	TRBV19	-	TRBJ1-5	CASSTLPGQGAQPQHF	TGTGCCAGTAGTACTCTCCCCGGACAGGGGGCCCAGCCCCAGCATTTT
-	TRBV6-5	-	TRBJ2-1	CASSYLGEEQFF	TGTGCCAGCAGTTATCTAGGGGAAGAGCAGTTCTTC
TRBD1	TRBV29-1	-	TRBJ1-2	CSVSGQGLTGGYTF	TGCAGCGTTTCTGGACAGGGACTTACGGGTGGCTACACCTTC
TRBD1	TRBV11-3	-	TRBJ2-2	CASSKDRGDAGELFF	TGTGCCAGCAGCAAGGACAGGGGGGATGCCGGGGAGCTGTTTTTT
TRBD2	TRBV13	-	TRBJ2-1	CASSPGLAGSYNEQFF	TGTGCCAGCAGTCCCGGACTAGCTGGTTCCTACAATGAGCAGTTCTTC
-	TRBV2	-	TRBJ2-7	CASSEERAQSSYEQYF	TGTGCCAGCAGTGAAGAGAGGGCGCAGAGCTCCTACGAGCAGTACTTC
-	TRBV6-5	once	TRBJ2-6	CASRGTLGANVLTF	TGTGCCAGCAGAGGGACTCTCGGGGCCAACGTCCTGACTTTC
TRBD1	TRBV7-9	-	TRBJ2-3	CASSSYRGTSTDTQYF	TGTGCCAGCAGCTCCTACAGGGGAACTAGCACAGATACGCAGTATTTT
TRBD1	TRBV24-1	-	TRBJ2-3	CATSDWGTGGAPQYF	TGTGCCACCAGTGATTGGGGGACAGGGGGAGCTCCCCAGTATTTT
TRBD2	TRBV5-4	-	TRBJ2-7	CASTRGGLLGEQYF	TGTGCCAGCACACGGGGGGGTCTTCTTGGCGAGCAGTACTTC
-	TRBV5-1	-	TRBJ2-7	CASSLQISSYEQYF	TGCGCCAGCAGCCTTCAAATTAGCTCCTACGAGCAGTACTTC
-	TRBV6-5	-	TRBJ1-1	CASSYSRGVGEAFF	TGTGCCAGCAGTTACTCGCGGGGGGTTGGTGAAGCTTTCTTT
-	TRBV4-1	-	TRBJ1-4	CASSPPPGEKLFF	TGCGCCAGCAGCCCTCCCCCGGGTGAAAAACTGTTTTTT
-	TRBV18	-	TRBJ1-1	CASSAPAGQTEAFF	TGTGCCAGCTCAGCCCCCGCAGGTCAGACTGAAGCTTTCTTT
-	TRBV19	-	TRBJ2-2	CASSPRQFGTGELFF	TGTGCCAGTAGTCCTCGACAGTTTGGAACCGGGGAGCTGTTTTTT
TRBD2	TRBV5-1	-	TRBJ2-7	CASTPSSGGTYEQYF	TGCGCCAGCACCCCCTCCAGCGGGGGAACTTACGAGCAGTACTTC
-	TRBV5-1	-	TRBJ2-7	CASSLERGNYEQYF	TGCGCCAGCAGCTTGGAAAGGGGGAACTACGAGCAGTACTTC
-	TRBV4-2	-	TRBJ1-4	CASSQGTRTNEKLFF	TGTGCCAGCAGCCAAGGGACAAGGACTAATGAAAAACTGTTTTTT
-	TRBV7-2	-	TRBJ1-5	CASSSGGLSQHF	TGTGCCAGCAGCTCAGGAGGACTGTCTCAGCATTTT
TRBD1	TRBV29-1	-	TRBJ2-1	CSLRDSLYNEQFF	TGCAGCTTAAGGGACAGCCTCTACAATGAGCAGTTCTTC
-	TRBV4-2	-	TRBJ1-3	CASSVDRSSGNTIYF	TGTGCCAGCAGCGTCGACAGGAGCTCTGGAAACACCATATATTTT
TRBD1	TRBV18	few	TRBJ1-3	CASSPGQGSGNTIYF	TGTGCCAGCTCTCCGGGACAGGGATCTGGAAACACCATATATTTT
-	TRBV6-5	-	TRBJ2-7	CAAGLGGREQYF	TGTGCCGCCGGGTTGGGGGGACGGGAGCAGTACTTC
TRBD1	TRBV2	-	TRBJ1-2	CASRRDRGGTF	TGTGCCAGCAGGCGAGACAGGGGCGGCACCTTC
TRBD2	TRBV7-2	-	TRBJ2-5	CASSPSGLAGGTQYF	TGTGCCAGCAGCCCTTCGGGACTAGCGGGGGGGACCCAGTACTTC
-	TRBV29-1	once	TRBJ2-3	CSVDRNTQYF	TGCAGCGTTGATAGAAATACGCAGTATTTT
TRBD1	TRBV19	-	TRBJ1-4	CATRQGQGKEKLFF	TGTGCCACCCGCCAGGGACAGGGGAAGGAAAAACTGTTTTTT
-	TRBV5-1	-	TRBJ2-1	CASSSPGAADNEQFF	TGCGCCAGCAGCTCGCCCGGAGCCGCCGACAATGAGCAGTTCTTC
-	TRBV4-2	once	TRBJ1-2	CASSQEVTGGGNYGYTF	TGTGCCAGCAGCCAAGAAGTCACGGGGGGCGGTAACTATGGCTACACCTTC
TRBD1	TRBV27	-	TRBJ2-2	CASTEGLGTGGLNTGELFF	TGTGCCAGCACCGAAGGTTTGGGGACAGGGGGGTTGAACACCGGGGAGCTGTTTTTT
TRBD2	TRBV11-2	-	TRBJ2-1	CASTPRGAYNEQFF	TGTGCCAGCACCCCGCGGGGGGCCTACAATGAGCAGTTCTTC
-	TRBV5-1	-	TRBJ1-2	CASSFSQWGLENYGYTF	TGCGCCAGCAGCTTTTCCCAGTGGGGCCTCGAGAACTATGGCTACACCTTC
-	TRBV7-2	-	TRBJ2-1	CASSLMSNEQFF	TGTGCCAGCAGCCTAATGTCCAATGAGCAGTTCTTC